This T cell receptor beta chain was sequenced in a study of blood T cell repertoires in COVID-19. Study-level background: Samples taken during acute and convalescent COVID-19 were collected in the United States, Italy and Spain. Nucleic acid was either cDNA or gDNA, and it came from T cells, B-cell-depleted T cells, or PBMCs.

CDR3 length equals 15 residues. Germline V gene lookup returns CDR1 GTSNPN and CDR2 SVGIG (reference sequence). Trimming stripped 2 bases from V and 3 bases from J, with 13 bases between. Source study methods: Amplification of reference gene primers was used by the study to estimate nucleated cell counts. The assay was immunoSEQ multiplex PCR, and TCRdb's table has in-frame clones only and misses some. The V and J calls and clone size come from that table; D and trimming were worked out from the DNA. The sample yields hundreds of thousands of clones, 85% seen once. Ages ranged from 18 to 89 years, with residence in about 24 US areas.

The sample was PBMCs or T cells enriched from blood (not recorded which). The TCR originated in a woman aged 25-40 years who had been exposed to COVID-19. This chain joins TRBV30 and TRBJ1-4; D is unresolved. For the CDR3, the DNA is TGTGCCTGGAGTACGAAACTGATAGCTAATGAAAAACTGTTTTTT. This encodes CAWSTKLIANEKLFF.